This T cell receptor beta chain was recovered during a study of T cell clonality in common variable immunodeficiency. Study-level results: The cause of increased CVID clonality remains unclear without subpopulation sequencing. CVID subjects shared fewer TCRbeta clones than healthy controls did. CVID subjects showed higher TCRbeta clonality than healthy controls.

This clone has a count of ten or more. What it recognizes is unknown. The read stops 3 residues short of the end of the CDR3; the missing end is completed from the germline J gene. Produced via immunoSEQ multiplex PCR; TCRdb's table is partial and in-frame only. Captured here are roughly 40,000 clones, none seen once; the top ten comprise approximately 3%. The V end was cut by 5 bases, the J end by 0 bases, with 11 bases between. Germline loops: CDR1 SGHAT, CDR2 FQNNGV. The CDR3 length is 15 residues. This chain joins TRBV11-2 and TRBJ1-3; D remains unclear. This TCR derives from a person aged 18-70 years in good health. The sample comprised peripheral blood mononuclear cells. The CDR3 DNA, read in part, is TGTGCCAGCAGCCCATTACAGTACTCTGGAAACACC. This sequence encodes CASSPLQYSGNT. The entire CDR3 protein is CASSPLQYSGNTIYF.